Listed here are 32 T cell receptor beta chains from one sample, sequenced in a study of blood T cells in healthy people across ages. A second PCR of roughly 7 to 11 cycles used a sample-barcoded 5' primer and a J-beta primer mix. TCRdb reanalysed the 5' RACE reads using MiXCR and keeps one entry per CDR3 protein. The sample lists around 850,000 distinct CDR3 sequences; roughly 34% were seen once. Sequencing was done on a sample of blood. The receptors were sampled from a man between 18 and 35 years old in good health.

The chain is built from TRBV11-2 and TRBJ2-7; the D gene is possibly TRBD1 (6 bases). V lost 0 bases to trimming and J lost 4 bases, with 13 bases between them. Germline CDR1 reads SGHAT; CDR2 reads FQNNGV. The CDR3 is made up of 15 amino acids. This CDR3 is CASSLDHREPYEQYF. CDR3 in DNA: TGTGCCAGCAGCTTAGATCACAGGGAGCCTTACGAGCAGTACTTC.

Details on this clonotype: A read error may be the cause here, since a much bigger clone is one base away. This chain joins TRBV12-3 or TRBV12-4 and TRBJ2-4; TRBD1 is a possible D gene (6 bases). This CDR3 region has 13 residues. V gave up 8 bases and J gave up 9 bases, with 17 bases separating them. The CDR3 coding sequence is TGTGCCAGCGCCTTAAGGGGGAATGGCATTCAGTACTTC. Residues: CASALRGNGIQYF.

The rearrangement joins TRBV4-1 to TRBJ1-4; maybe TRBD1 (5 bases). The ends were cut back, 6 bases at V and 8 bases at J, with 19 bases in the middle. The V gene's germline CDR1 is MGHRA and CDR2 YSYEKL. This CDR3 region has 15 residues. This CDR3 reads CASRPLWDPREKLFF. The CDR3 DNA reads TGCGCCAGCAGACCCCTTTGGGACCCAAGGGAAAAACTGTTTTTT.

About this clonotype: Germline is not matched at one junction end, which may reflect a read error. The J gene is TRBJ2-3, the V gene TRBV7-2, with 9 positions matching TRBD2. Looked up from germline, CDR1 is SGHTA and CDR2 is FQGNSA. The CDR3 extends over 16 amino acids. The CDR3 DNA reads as TGTGCCAGCAGTTTTAGCGGGGGCCCTAGCACAGAGACGCAGTATTTT. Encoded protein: CASSFSGGPSTETQYF.

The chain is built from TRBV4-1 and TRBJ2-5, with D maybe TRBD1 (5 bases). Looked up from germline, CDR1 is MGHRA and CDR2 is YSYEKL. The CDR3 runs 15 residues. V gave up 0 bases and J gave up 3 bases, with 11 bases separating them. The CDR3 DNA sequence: TGCGCCAGCAGCCAAGATCTGGCAGGGAAAGAGACCCAGTACTTC. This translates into CASSQDLAGKETQYF.

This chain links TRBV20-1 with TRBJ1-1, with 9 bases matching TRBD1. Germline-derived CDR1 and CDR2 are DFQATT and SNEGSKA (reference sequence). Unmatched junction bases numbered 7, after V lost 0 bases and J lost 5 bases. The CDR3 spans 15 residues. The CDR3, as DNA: TGCAGTGCTAGAGATCCCGGGACAGGGAAGACTGAAGCTTTCTTT. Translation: CSARDPGTGKTEAFF.

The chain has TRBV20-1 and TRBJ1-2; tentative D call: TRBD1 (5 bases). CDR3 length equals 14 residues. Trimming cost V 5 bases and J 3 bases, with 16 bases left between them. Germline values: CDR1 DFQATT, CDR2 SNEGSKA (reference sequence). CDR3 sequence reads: CSAAPGLAHYGYTF. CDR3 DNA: TGCAGTGCTGCCCCGGGACTGGCCCACTATGGCTACACCTTC.

The CDR3 spells CASSEVLAGGPYNEQYF. CDR3 DNA: TGTGCCAGCAGTGAAGTACTAGCGGGGGGGCCCTACAATGAGCAGTACTTC. This chain joins TRBV6-1 and TRBJ2-7, with 13 bases lining up with TRBD2. The CDR3 is 17 residues long. Germline V gene sequence: CDR1 MNHNS, CDR2 SASEGT. V trimming: 1 base; J trimming: 7 bases; junction bases outside the gene matches: 10.

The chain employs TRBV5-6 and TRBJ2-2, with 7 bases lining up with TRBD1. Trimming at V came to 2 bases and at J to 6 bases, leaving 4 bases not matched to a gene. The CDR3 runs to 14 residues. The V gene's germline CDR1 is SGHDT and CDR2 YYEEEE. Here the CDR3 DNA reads TGTGCCAGCAGCTTCGGGACAGCGTCCGGGGAGCTGTTTTTT. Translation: CASSFGTASGELFF.

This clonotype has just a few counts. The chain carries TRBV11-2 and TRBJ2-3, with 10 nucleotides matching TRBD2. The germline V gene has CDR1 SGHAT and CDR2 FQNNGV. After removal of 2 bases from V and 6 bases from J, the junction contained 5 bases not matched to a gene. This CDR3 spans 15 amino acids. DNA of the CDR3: TGTGCCAGCAGCTTACTGAAGCGGGGGGGCGATACGCAGTATTTT. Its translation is CASSLLKRGGDTQYF.

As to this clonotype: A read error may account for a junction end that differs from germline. CDR3 sequence: CAGSLGDRTNQPQHF. The CDR3 coding sequence is TGTGCCGGCAGTTTAGGGGACAGAACTAATCAGCCCCAGCATTTT. This sequence joins TRBV12-3 or TRBV12-4 and TRBJ1-5, with TRBD1 identical over 7 bases. CDR3 size: 15 residues.

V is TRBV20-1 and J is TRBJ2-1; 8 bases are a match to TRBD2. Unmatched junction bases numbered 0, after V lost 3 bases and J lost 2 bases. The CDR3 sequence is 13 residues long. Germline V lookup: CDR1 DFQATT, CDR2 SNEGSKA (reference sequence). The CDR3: CSARRGAYNEQFF. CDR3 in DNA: TGCAGTGCTAGGCGGGGGGCCTACAATGAGCAGTTCTTC.

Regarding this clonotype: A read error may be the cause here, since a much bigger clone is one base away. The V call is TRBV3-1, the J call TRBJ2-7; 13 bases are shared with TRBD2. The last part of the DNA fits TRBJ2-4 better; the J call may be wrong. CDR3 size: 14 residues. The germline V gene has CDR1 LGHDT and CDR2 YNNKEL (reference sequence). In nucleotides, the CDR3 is TGTGTCAGCAGGGGGACTAGCGGGGTCGGCATTCAGTACTTC. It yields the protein CVSRGTSGVGIQYF.

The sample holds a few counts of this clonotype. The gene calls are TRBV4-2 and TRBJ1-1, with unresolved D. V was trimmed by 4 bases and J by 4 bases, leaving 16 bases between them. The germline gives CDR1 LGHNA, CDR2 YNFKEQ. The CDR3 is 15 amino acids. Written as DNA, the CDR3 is TGTGCCAGCAGCCCCTCTGGGTACTGGGGCACTGAAGCTTTCTTT. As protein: CASSPSGYWGTEAFF.

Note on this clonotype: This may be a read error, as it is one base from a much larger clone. CDR3 region: CAGSFQGQRYF. The CDR3 bases are TGTGCCGGCAGTTTTCAGGGACAGCGGTACTTC. The chain joins TRBV12-3 or TRBV12-4 to TRBJ2-4; 7 positions agree with TRBD1. This CDR3 region has 11 residues.

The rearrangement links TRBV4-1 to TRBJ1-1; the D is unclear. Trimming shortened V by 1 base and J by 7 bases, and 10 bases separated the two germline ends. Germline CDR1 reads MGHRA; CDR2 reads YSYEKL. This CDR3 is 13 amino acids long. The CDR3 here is CASSQGRWDEAFF. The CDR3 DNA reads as TGCGCCAGCAGCCAAGGGCGGTGGGATGAAGCTTTCTTT.

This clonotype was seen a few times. The CDR3 DNA sequence: TGCAGTGCTACGTCCCGGGACAGGGTTCAATCAGATACGCAGTATTTT. It codes for CSATSRDRVQSDTQYF. The chain has TRBV20-1 and TRBJ2-3, with 9 bases aligning to TRBD1. J gave up 4 bases and V 4 bases, and 12 bases lay outside the gene matches. CDR3 length equals 16 residues. In germline, CDR1 is DFQATT, CDR2 SNEGSKA (reference sequence).

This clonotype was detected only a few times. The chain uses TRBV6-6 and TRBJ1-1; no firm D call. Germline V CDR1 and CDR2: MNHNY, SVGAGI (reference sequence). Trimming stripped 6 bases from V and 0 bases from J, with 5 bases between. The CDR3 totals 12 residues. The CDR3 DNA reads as TGTGCCAGCAGGGTGGTGAACACTGAAGCTTTCTTT. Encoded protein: CASRVVNTEAFF.

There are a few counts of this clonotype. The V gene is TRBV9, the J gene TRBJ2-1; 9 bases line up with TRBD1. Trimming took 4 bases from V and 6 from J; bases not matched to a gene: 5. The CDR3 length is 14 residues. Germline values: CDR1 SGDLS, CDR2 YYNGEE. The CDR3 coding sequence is TGTGCCAGCAGCCCCGGGACAGGGATCAATGAGCAGTTCTTC. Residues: CASSPGTGINEQFF.

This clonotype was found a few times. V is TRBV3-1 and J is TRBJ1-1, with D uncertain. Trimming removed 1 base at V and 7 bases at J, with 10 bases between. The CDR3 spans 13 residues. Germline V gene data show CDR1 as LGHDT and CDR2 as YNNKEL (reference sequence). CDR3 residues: CASSQVGGGEAFF. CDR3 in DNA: TGTGCCAGCAGCCAAGTGGGAGGTGGTGAAGCTTTCTTT.

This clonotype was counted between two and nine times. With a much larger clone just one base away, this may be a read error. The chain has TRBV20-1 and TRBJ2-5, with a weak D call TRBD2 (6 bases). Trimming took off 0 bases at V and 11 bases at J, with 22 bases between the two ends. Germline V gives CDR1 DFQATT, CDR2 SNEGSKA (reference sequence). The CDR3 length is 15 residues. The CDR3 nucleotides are TGCAGTGCTAGAGATGATCTGCGGGGTAAAAATGAGCAGTACTTC. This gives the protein CSARDDLRGKNEQYF.

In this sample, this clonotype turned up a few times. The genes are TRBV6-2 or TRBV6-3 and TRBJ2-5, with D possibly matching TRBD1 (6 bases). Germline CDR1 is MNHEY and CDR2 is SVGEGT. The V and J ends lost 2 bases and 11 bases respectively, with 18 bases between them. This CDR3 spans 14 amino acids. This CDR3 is CASSYDQGNWEQYF. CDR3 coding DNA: TGTGCCAGCAGTTACGATCAGGGGAATTGGGAGCAGTACTTC.

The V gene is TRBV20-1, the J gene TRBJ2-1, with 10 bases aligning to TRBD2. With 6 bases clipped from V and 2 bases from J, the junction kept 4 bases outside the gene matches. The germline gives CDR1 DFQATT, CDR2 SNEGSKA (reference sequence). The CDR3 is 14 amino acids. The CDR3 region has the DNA TGCAGTGCGATAGCGGGGGGCCCCTACAATGAGCAGTTCTTC. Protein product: CSAIAGGPYNEQFF.

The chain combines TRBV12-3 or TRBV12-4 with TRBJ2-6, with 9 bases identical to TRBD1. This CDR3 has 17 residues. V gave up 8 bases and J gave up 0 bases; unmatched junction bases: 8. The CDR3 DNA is TGTGCCAGCTTTGGCGGACAGGGGTCCTCTGGGGCCAACGTCCTGACTTTC. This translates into CASFGGQGSSGANVLTF.

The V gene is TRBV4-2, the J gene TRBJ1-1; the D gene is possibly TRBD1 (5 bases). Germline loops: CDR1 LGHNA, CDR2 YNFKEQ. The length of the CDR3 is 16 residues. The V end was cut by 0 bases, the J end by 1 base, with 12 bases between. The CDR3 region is CASSQDLQGRNTEAFF. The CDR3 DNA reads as TGTGCCAGCAGCCAAGACTTGCAGGGACGGAACACTGAAGCTTTCTTT.

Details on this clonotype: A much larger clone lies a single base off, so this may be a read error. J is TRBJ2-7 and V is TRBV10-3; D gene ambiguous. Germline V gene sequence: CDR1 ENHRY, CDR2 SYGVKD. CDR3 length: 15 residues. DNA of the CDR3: TGTGCCACCAGTGAGAGTCCGGAGACGTCGGTCGAGCAGTACTTC. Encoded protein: CATSESPETSVEQYF.

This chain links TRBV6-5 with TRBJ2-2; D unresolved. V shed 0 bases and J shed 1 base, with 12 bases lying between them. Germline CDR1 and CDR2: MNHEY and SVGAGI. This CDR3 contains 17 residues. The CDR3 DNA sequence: TGTGCCAGCAGTTACTCTGGGCCACCTTGGAACACCGGGGAGCTGTTTTTT. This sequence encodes CASSYSGPPWNTGELFF.

CDR3 nucleotide sequence: TGTGCCAGCAGCCCGGCCGGGACAGGCCTTAATGAGCAGTACTTC. Amino acids: CASSPAGTGLNEQYF. The chain couples TRBV5-5 to TRBJ2-5; TRBD1 aligns across 8 bases. Trimming took 4 bases from V and 11 from J; bases not matched to a gene: 16. This CDR3 comprises 15 residues. Germline assignment: CDR1 SGHKS and CDR2 YYEKEE (reference sequence).

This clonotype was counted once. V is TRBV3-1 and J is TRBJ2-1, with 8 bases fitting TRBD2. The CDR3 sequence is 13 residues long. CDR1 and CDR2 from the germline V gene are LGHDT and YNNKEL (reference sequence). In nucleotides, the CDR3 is TGTTCGTCTTCGGGCGGGAGGCAGAATGAGCAGTTCTTC. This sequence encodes CSSSGGRQNEQFF.

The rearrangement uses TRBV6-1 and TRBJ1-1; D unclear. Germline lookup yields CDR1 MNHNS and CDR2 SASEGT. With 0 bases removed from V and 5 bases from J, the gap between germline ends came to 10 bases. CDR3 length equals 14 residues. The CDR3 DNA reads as TGTGCCAGCAGTGAAGCGGGCGGGGTTACTGAAGCTTTCTTT. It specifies CASSEAGGVTEAFF.

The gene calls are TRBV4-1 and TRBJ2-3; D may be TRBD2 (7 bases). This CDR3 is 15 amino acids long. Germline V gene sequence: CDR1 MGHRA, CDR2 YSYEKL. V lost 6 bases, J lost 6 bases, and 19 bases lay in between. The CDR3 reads CASRVTGGPQDTQYF. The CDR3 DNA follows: TGCGCCAGCAGGGTTACGGGGGGCCCCCAGGATACGCAGTATTTT.

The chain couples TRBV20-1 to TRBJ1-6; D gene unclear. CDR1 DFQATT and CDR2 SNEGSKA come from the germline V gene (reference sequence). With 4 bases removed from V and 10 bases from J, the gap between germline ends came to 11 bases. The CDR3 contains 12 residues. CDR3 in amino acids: CSATIPGSPLHF. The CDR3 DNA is TGCAGTGCTACAATACCGGGGTCACCCCTCCACTTT.